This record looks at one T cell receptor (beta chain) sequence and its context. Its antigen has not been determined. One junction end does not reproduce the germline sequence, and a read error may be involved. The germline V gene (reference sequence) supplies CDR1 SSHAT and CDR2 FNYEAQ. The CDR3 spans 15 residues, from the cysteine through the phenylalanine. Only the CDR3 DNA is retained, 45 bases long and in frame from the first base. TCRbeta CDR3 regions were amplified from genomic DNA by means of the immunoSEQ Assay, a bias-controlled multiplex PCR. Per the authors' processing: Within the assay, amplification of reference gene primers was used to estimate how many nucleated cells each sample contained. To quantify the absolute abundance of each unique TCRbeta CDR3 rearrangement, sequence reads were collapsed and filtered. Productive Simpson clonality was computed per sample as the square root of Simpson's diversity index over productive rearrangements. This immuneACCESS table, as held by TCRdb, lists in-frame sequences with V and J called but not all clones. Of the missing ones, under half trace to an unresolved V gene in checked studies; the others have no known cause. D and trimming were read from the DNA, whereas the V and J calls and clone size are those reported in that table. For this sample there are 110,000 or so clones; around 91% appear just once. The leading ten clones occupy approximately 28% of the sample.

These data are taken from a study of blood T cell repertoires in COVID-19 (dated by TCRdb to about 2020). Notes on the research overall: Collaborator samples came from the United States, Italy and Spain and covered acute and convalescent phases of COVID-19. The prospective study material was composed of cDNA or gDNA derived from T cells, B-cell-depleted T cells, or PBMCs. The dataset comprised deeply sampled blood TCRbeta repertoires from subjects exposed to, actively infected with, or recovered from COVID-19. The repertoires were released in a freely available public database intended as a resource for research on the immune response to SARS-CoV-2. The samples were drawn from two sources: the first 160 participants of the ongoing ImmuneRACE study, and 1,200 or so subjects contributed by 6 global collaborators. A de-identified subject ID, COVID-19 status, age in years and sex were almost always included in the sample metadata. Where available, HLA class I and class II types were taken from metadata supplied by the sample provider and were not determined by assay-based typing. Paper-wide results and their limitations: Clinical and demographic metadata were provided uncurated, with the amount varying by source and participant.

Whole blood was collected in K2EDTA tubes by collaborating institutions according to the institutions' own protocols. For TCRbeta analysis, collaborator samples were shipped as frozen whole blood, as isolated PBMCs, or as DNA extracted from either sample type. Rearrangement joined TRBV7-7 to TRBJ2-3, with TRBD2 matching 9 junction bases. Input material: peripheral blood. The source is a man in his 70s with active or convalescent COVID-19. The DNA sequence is TGTGCTAGCAGCAGTGGAGCGGGAGGCGGAGATACGCAGTATTTT. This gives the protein CASSSGAGGGDTQYF.